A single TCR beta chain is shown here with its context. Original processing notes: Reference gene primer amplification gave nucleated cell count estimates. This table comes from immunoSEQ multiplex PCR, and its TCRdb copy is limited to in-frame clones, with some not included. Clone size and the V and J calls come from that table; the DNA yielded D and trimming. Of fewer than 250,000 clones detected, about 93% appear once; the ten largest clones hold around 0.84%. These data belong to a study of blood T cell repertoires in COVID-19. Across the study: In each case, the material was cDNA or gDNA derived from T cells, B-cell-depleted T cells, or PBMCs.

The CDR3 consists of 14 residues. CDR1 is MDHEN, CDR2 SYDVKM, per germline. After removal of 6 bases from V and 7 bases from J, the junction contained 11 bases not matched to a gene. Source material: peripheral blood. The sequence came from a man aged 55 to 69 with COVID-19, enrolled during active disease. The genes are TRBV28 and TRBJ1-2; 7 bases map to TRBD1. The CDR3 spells CASSPGQVLGGYTF. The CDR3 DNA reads TGTGCCAGCAGCCCCGGACAGGTACTCGGTGGCTACACCTTC.